The T cell receptor beta chain under discussion was sequenced for a study of blood T cell repertoires in COVID-19. The wider study: Collection of acute and convalescent COVID-19 samples took place in the United States, Italy and Spain.

This clone has just a few counts. How the authors handled the data: By means of reference gene primer amplification, nucleated cell counts were estimated. Some clones are missing from TCRdb's copy, which holds only in-frame ones; the method was immunoSEQ multiplex PCR. The V and J calls and clone size are taken from that table; D and trimming were inferred from the DNA. The sample has more than 50,000 clones, roughly 90% seen once. Looked up from germline, CDR1 is SNHLY and CDR2 is FYNNEI. This CDR3 spans 14 amino acids. Trimming took 6 bases from V and 4 from J; bases not matched to a gene: 5. This chain joins TRBV2 and TRBJ2-5; 10 bases map to TRBD1. The TCR sequence derives from a human donor in a cohort sampled during active COVID-19. The specimen sequenced was peripheral blood. CDR3 loop: CASRRRDRGETQYF. CDR3 in DNA: TGTGCCAGCAGACGCCGGGACAGGGGAGAGACCCAGTACTTC.